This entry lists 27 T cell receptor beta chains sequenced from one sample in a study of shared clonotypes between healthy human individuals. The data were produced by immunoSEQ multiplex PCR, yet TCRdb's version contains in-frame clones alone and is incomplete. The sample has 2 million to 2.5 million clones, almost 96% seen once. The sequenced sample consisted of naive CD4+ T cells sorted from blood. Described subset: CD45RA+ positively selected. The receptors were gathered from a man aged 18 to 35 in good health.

The DNA of the CDR3 is TGTGCCAGCAGCCCCCGAACCGGGGAGCTGTTTTTT. This translates into CASSPRTGELFF. The V and J genes are TRBV9 and TRBJ2-2; the D is unclear. This CDR3 has 12 amino acids. The ends were cut back, 4 bases at V and 5 bases at J, with 6 bases in the middle. CDR1 SGDLS and CDR2 YYNGEE come from the germline V gene.

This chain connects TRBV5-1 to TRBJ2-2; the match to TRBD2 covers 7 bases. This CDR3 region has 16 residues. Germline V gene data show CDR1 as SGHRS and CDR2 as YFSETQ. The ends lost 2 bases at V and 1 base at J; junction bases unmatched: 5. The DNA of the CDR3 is TGCGCCAGCAGCTTCAAGGGCGGGGGGAACACCGGGGAGCTGTTTTTT. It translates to CASSFKGGGNTGELFF.

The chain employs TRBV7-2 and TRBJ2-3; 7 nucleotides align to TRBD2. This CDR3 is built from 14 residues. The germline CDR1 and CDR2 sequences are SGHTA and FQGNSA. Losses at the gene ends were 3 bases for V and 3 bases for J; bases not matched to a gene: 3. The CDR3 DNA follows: TGTGCCAGCAGCTTTCAAGCGGGGACAGATACGCAGTATTTT. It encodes CASSFQAGTDTQYF. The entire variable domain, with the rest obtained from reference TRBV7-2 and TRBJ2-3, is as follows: GAGVSQSPSNKVTEKGKDVELRCDPISGHTALYWYRQSLGQGLEFLIYFQGNSAPDKSGLPSDRFSAERTGGSVSTLTIQRTQQEDSAVYLCASSFQAGTDTQYFGPGTRLTVL.

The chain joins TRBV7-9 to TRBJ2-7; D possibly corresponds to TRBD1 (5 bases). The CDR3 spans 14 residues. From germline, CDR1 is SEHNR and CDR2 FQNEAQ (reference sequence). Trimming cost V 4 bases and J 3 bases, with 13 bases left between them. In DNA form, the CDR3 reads TGTGCCAGCAGCTCAGACAGTAACTTCTACGAGCAGTACTTC. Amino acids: CASSSDSNFYEQYF.

CDR3 amino acids: CASSGWREPETQYF. The CDR3 DNA reads as TGCGCCAGCAGCGGTTGGCGGGAGCCGGAGACCCAGTACTTC. The chain couples TRBV4-1 to TRBJ2-5; 7 nucleotides match TRBD2. The junction had 8 bases not matched to a gene; V was cut back by 5 bases and J by 5 bases. The CDR3 extends over 14 amino acids. CDR1 and CDR2 (germline): MGHRA, YSYEKL.

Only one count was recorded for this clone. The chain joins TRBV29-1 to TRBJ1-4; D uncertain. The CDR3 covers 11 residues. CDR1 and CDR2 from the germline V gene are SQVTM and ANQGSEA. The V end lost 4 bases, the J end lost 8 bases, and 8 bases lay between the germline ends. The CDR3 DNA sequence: TGCAGCGTTGTTTATGGCGAAAAACTGTTTTTT. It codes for CSVVYGEKLFF. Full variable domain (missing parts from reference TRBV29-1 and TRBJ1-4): SAVISQKPSRDICQRGTSLTIQCQVDSQVTMMFWYRQQPGQSLTLIATANQGSEATYESGFVIDKFPISRPNLTFSTLTVSNMSPEDSSIYLCSVVYGEKLFFGSGTQLSVL.

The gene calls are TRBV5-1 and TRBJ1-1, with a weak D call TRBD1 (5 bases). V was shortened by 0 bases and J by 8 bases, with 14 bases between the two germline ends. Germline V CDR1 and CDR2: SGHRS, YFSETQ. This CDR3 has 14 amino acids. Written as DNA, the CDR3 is TGCGCCAGCAGCTTGGCGGCAGGGTCTATGGAAGCTTTCTTT. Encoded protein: CASSLAAGSMEAFF.

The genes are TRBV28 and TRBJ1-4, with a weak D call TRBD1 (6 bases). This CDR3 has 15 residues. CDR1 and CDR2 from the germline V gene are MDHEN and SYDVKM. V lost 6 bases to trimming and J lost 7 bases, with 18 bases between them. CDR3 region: CASSQVRQGSEKLFF. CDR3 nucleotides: TGTGCCAGCAGCCAAGTGCGCCAGGGGAGTGAAAAACTGTTTTTT.

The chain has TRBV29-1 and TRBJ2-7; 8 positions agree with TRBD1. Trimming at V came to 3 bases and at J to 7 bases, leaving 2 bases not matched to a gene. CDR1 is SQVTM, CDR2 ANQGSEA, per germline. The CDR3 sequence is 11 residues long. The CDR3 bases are TGCAGCGTTGATCGGACAGGGGAGCAGTACTTC. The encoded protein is CSVDRTGEQYF.

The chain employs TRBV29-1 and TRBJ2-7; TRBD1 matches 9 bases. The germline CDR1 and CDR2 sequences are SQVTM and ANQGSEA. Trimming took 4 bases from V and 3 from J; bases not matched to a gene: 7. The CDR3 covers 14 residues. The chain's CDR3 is CSVGPGQGIYEQYF. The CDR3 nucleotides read TGCAGCGTTGGCCCTGGACAGGGGATCTACGAGCAGTACTTC.

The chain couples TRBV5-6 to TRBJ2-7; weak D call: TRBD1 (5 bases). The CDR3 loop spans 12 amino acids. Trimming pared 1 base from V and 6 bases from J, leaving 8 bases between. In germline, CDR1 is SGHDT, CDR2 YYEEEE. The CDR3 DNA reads TGTGCCAGCAGCTTGTCAGGGTTCGAGCAGTACTTC. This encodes CASSLSGFEQYF.

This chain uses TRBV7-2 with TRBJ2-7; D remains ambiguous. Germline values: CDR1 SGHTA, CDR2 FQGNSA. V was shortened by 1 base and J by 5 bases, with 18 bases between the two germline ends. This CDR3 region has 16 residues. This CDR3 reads CASSLEEGYVFDEQYF. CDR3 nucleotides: TGTGCCAGCAGCTTAGAGGAAGGGTACGTTTTCGACGAGCAGTACTTC.

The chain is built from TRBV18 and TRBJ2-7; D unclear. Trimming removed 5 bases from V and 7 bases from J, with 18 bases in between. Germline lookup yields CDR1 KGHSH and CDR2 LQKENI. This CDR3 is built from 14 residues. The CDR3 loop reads CASSGLNKGEEQYF. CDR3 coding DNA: TGTGCCAGCTCAGGCCTCAACAAGGGTGAAGAGCAGTACTTC.

This CDR3 is CASSLERGPSYEQYF. DNA of the CDR3: TGTGCCAGCAGTTTAGAGCGGGGGCCCTCCTACGAGCAGTACTTC. The V gene is TRBV6-5, the J gene TRBJ2-7, with TRBD2 identical over 8 bases. This CDR3 has 15 amino acids. Germline loops: CDR1 MNHEY, CDR2 SVGAGI. Unmatched junction bases numbered 5, after V lost 4 bases and J lost 0 bases.

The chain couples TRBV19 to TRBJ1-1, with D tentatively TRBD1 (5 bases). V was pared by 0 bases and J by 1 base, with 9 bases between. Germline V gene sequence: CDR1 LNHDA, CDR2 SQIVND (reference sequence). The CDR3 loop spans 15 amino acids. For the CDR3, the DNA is TGTGCCAGTAGTATAGATGGGGGTAAGAACACTGAAGCTTTCTTT. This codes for CASSIDGGKNTEAFF.

The CDR3 region is CASSQEPSAFSSYEQYF. The CDR3 DNA sequence: TGCGCCAGCAGCCAAGAGCCCAGCGCATTTTCCTCCTACGAGCAGTACTTC. J is TRBJ2-7 and V is TRBV4-1; the D is unclear. The CDR3 runs to 17 residues. V gave up 0 bases and J gave up 0 bases, with 15 bases separating them. The V gene's germline CDR1 is MGHRA and CDR2 YSYEKL.

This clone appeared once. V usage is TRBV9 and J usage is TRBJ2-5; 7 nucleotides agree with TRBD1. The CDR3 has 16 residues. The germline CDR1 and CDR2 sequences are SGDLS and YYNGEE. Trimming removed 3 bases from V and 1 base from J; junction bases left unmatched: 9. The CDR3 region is CASSAGTADSQETQYF. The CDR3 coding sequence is TGTGCCAGCAGCGCAGGGACAGCCGACTCCCAAGAGACCCAGTACTTC.

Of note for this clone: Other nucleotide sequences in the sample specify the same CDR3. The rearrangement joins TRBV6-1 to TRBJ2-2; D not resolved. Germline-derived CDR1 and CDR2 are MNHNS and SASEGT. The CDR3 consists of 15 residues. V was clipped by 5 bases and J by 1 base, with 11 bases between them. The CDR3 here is CASSTDPLNTGELFF. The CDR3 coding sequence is TGTGCCAGCAGTACTGACCCGCTGAACACCGGGGAGCTGTTTTTT.

The CDR3 sequence is CASSQGVHSQETQYF. The CDR3 DNA reads as TGTGCCAGCAGCCAAGGGGTACATAGCCAAGAGACCCAGTACTTC. The rearrangement uses TRBV4-2 and TRBJ2-5, with D hard to call. Between the trimmed V and J ends, which lost 1 base and 1 base, there was a span of 10 bases. The germline gives CDR1 LGHNA, CDR2 YNFKEQ. The CDR3 spans 15 residues.

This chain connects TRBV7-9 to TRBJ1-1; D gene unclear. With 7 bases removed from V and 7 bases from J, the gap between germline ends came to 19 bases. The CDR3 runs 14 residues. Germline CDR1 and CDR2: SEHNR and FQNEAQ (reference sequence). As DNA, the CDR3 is TGTGCCAGCAATGGACCTCCCGGGGTCCTTGAAGCTTTCTTT. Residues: CASNGPPGVLEAFF.

CDR3 DNA: TGTGCCATCAGTGGAGGGCGGACGAACGAGCAGTACTTC. It codes for CAISGGRTNEQYF. The chain couples TRBV10-3 to TRBJ2-7, with a tentative D call TRBD2 (5 bases). Deletions cut 4 bases from V and 5 bases from J, with 12 bases between. The CDR3 totals 13 residues. Germline-derived CDR1 and CDR2 are ENHRY and SYGVKD.

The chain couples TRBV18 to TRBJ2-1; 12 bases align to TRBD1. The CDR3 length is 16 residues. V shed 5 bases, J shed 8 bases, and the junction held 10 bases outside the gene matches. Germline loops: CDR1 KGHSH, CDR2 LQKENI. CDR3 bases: TGTGCCAGCTCAGCTCCCGGGACAGGGGGCGTCTATGAGCAGTTCTTC. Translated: CASSAPGTGGVYEQFF.

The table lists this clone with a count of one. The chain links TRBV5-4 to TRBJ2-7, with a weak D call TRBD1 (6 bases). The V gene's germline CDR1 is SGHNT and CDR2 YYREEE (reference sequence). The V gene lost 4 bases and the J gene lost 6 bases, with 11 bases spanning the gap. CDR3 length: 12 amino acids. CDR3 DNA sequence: TGTGCCAGCAGCGTCGGACAGCGCGAGCAGTACTTC. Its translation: CASSVGQREQYF.

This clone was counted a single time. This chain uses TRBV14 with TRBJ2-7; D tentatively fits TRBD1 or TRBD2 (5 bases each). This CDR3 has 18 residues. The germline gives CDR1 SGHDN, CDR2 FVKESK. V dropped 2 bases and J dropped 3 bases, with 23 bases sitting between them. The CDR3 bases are TGTGCCAGCAGCCAAAAGAGGTCGGACTGGGGGAGATTCTACGAGCAGTACTTC. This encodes CASSQKRSDWGRFYEQYF.

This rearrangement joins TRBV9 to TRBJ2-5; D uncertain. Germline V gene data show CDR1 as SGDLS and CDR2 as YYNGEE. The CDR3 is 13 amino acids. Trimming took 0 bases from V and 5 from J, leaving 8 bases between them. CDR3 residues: CASSVGMLETQYF. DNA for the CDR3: TGTGCCAGCAGCGTAGGCATGCTGGAGACCCAGTACTTC.

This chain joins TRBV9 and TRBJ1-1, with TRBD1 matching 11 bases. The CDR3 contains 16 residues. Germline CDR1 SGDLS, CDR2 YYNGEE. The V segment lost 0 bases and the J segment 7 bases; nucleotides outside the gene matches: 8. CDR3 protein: CASSVAWTGGAGEAFF. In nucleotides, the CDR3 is TGTGCCAGCAGCGTAGCCTGGACAGGGGGCGCCGGTGAAGCTTTCTTT.

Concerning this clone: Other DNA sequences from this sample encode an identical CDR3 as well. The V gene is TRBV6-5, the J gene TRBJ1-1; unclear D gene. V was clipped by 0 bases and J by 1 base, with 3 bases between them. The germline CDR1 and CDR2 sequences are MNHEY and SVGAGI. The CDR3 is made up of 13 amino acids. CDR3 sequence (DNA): TGTGCCAGCAGTTACTCAAGGAACACTGAAGCTTTCTTT. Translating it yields CASSYSRNTEAFF.